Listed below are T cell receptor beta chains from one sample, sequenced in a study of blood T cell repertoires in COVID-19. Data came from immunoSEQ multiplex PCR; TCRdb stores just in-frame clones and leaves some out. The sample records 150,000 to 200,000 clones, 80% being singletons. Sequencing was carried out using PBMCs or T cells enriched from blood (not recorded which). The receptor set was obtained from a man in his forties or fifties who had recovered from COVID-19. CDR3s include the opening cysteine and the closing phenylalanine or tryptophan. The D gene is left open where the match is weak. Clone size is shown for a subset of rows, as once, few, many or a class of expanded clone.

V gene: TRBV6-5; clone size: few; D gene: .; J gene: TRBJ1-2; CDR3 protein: CASSYRGLGYTF; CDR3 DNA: TGTGCCAGCAGTTACAGGGGCTTGGGCTACACCTTC
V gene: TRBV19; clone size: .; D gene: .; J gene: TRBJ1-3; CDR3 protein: CATRDIYTIYF; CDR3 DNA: TGTGCCACTCGGGACATTTACACCATATATTTT
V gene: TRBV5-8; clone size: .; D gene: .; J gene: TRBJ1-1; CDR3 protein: CASRGGWNTEAFF; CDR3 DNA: TGTGCCAGCAGGGGGGGATGGAACACTGAAGCTTTCTTT
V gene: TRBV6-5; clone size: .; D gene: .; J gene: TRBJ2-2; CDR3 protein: CASSRAGLDGELFF; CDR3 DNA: TGTGCCAGCTCTAGAGCCGGGTTGGACGGGGAGCTGTTTTTT
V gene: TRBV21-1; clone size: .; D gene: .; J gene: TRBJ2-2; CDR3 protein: CASSKGWTAYTGELFF; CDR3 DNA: TGTGCCAGCAGCAAAGGTTGGACAGCGTACACCGGGGAGCTGTTTTTT
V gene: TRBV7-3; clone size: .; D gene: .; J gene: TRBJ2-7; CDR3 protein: CASSFDGGASSYEQYF; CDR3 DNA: TGTGCCAGCAGCTTCGATGGGGGGGCGAGCTCCTACGAGCAGTACTTC
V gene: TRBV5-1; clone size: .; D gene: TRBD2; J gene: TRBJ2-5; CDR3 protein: CASSSTGTSGQETQYF; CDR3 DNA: TGCGCCAGCAGCTCGACCGGGACTAGCGGACAAGAGACCCAGTACTTC
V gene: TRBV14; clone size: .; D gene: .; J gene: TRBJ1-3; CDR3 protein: CASSQERRRTIYF; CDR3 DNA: TGTGCCAGCAGCCAAGAGAGGCGGCGAACCATATATTTT
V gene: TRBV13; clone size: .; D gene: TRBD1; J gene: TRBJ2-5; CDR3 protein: CASSQRARQGVSETQYF; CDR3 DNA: TGTGCCAGCAGTCAAAGGGCGCGGCAGGGGGTTTCGGAGACCCAGTACTTC
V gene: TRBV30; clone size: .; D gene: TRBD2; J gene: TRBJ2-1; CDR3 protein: CAWSVWGTSGVNEQFF; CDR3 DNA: TGTGCCTGGAGTGTATGGGGGACTAGCGGAGTCAATGAGCAGTTCTTC
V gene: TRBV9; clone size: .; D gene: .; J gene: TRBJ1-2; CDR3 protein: CASSQGFGYTF; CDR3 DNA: TGTGCCAGCAGCCAGGGATTTGGCTACACCTTC
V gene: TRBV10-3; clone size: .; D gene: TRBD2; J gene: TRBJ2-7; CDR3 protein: CAISEERSGGAGDEQYF; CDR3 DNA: TGTGCCATCAGTGAAGAGAGAAGCGGGGGGGCCGGCGACGAGCAGTACTTC